The present T cell receptor (beta chain) was sequenced within a study of blood T cell repertoires in COVID-19. Germline CDR1 SGHTS, CDR2 YDEGEE. This CDR3 region has 15 residues. Trimming stripped 4 bases from V and 6 bases from J, with 14 bases between. Source study methods: Amplification of reference gene primers provided the estimated nucleated cell counts. Here immunoSEQ multiplex PCR was the method, and the copy in TCRdb shows in-frame clones only, minus some. The V and J calls and the clone size are those of that table, but D and trimming were determined from the DNA. The sample lists 200,000 to 300,000 clones, about 89% seen once, with about 1.7% in the top ten.

The V call is TRBV5-8, the J call TRBJ1-6; D perhaps matches TRBD1 (6 bases). The receptor's source is a woman aged 55-69 years who had recovered from COVID-19. The sequenced sample was peripheral blood. The CDR3 DNA reads as TGTGCCAGCAGCGCCTCGGGACAACCTAATTCACCCCTCCACTTT. This gives the protein CASSASGQPNSPLHF.